The 26 T cell receptor beta chains below all came from one sample that was sequenced in a study of vaccination and CD4 T cells after COVID-19 (dated 2022 in TCRdb). Antigens of these TCRs are unknown. The receptor library was made with PCR. The instrument given in TCRdb is Illumina iSeq 100. At the Johns Hopkins FTIC core, DNA from the cultured CD4+ T cells underwent TCR sequencing with the Oncomine TCR Beta short-read assay. Genomic DNA was extracted from the cultured CD4+ T cells with the QIAamp micro DNA kit. TCRdb passed the public sequencing reads through fastp at Q25 and MiXCR, retaining productive beta sequences. Each CDR3 protein appears once, grouped with its most common genes and DNA. Across this sample there are 10,000 or so distinct CDR3 sequences, with around a third seen only once. In total, the top ten clones hold about 20% of the sample. What this sample's treatment or condition label stands for: roughly 11-day PBMC culture with coronavirus spike peptide pools or control peptides (ViraFEST assay). CD4+ T cells from unexposed donors were collected before the COVID-19 pandemic (2011-2018).

The sequenced sample was CD4+ T cells from blood, cultured in vitro. These TCRs come from a human donor in good health.

The chain uses TRBV28 and TRBJ2-3; 12 nucleotides agree with TRBD2. The germline V gene has CDR1 MDHEN and CDR2 SYDVKM. The CDR3 length is 15 residues. V shed 4 bases, J shed 4 bases, and the junction held 3 bases outside the gene matches. The DNA of the CDR3 is TGTGCCAGCAGTTCCCTAGCGGGAGGGCCAGATACGCAGTATTTT. Protein sequence: CASSSLAGGPDTQYF.

The genes are TRBV20-1 and TRBJ1-2; TRBD1 matches at 8 bases. Germline lookup yields CDR1 DFQATT and CDR2 SNEGSKA (reference sequence). V gave up 3 bases and J gave up 1 base; unmatched junction bases: 13. The CDR3 consists of 17 residues. CDR3 bases: TGCAGTGCTAGCCCCTCCTTGGACAGGGCCCTTAACTATGGCTACACCTTC. Translating it yields CSASPSLDRALNYGYTF.

The rearrangement joins TRBV7-2 to TRBJ2-5, with 13 positions matching TRBD2. V lost 6 bases and J lost 1; bases outside the gene matches: 5. CDR1 is SGHTA, CDR2 FQGNSA, per germline. The CDR3 runs to 16 residues. The DNA of the CDR3 is TGTGCCAGCAGGGCGACTAGCGGGAGGAGCCAAGAGACCCAGTACTTC. The encoded protein is CASRATSGRSQETQYF.

The V and J genes are TRBV12-3 or TRBV12-4 and TRBJ1-1; TRBD1 matches at 9 bases. This CDR3 is 13 amino acids long. The J segment lost 11 bases and the V segment lost 5 bases, leaving 9 bases of the junction unmatched. Here the CDR3 DNA reads TGTGCCAGCAGTCCCCGGACAGGGGTGAGGGCTTTCTTT. Protein product: CASSPRTGVRAFF.

This rearrangement joins TRBV19 to TRBJ2-1, with a weak D call TRBD1 (6 bases). The germline V gene encodes CDR1 LNHDA and CDR2 SQIVND (reference sequence). This CDR3 region has 14 residues. V was cut by 7 bases and J by 5 bases, with 15 bases left in between. In DNA, the CDR3 is TGTGCCAGTATGGGGACATTGCCCGACAATGAGCAGTTCTTC. Protein: CASMGTLPDNEQFF. The variable domain in full, with the rest retrieved from reference TRBV19 and TRBJ2-1, is DGGITQSPKYLFRKEGQNVTLSCEQNLNHDAMYWYRQDPGQGLRLIYYSQIVNDFQKGDIAEGYSVSREKKESFPLTVTSAQKNPTAFYLCASMGTLPDNEQFFGPGTRLTVL.

This clonotype was seen only a few times. The V and J genes are TRBV27 and TRBJ1-1, with D hard to call. Germline V gene lookup returns CDR1 MNHEY and CDR2 SMNVEV (reference sequence). There are 14 residues in the CDR3. Trimming removed 3 bases from V and 1 base from J, with 9 bases in between. CDR3 DNA: TGTGCCAGCAGTTTCGGCGGAGGGAACACTGAAGCTTTCTTT. Its translation: CASSFGGGNTEAFF.

This clonotype was seen a single time. The V gene is TRBV6-5, the J gene TRBJ2-3, with D perhaps matching TRBD2 (7 bases). V dropped 4 bases and J dropped 6 bases, with 14 bases sitting between them. CDR1 and CDR2 (germline): MNHEY, SVGAGI. CDR3 size: 14 residues. The CDR3, as DNA: TGTGCCAGCAGTTTAGGGGGGGCAAGGGATACGCAGTATTTT. Translated: CASSLGGARDTQYF.

The chain is built from TRBV4-3 and TRBJ1-6; TRBD1 aligns across 9 bases. This CDR3 is built from 16 residues. V dropped 3 bases and J dropped 7; count of bases not matched to a gene: 7. The germline V gene encodes CDR1 LGHNA and CDR2 YSLEER. The CDR3 here is CASSQTGGSLNSPLHF. DNA for the CDR3: TGCGCCAGCAGCCAGACAGGGGGTTCGTTGAATTCACCCCTCCACTTT.

This chain joins TRBV20-1 and TRBJ2-5, with 7 positions matching TRBD2. The germline CDR1 and CDR2 sequences are DFQATT and SNEGSKA (reference sequence). V lost 0 bases and J lost 1; bases outside the gene matches: 8. The CDR3 sequence is 16 residues long. The CDR3 DNA follows: TGCAGTGCTAGAGATCACGGGGCTAGCGGCCAAGAGACCCAGTACTTC. As protein: CSARDHGASGQETQYF.

This clonotype was seen a handful of times. This chain links TRBV2 with TRBJ1-5; 9 bases line up with TRBD1. In germline, CDR1 is SNHLY, CDR2 FYNNEI. This CDR3 region has 16 residues. V gave up 4 bases and J gave up 0 bases; unmatched junction bases: 4. The CDR3 bases are TGTGCCAGCAGTGTTGGGACAGGGTATAGCAATCAGCCCCAGCATTTT. Translating it yields CASSVGTGYSNQPQHF.

This clonotype was seen more than once but under ten times. The CDR3: CASSWDRGGYNEQFF. The CDR3 DNA reads TGTGCCAGCAGCTGGGACAGGGGGGGCTACAATGAGCAGTTCTTC. V is TRBV7-3 and J is TRBJ2-1; 11 nucleotides line up with TRBD1. The length of the CDR3 is 15 residues. Germline CDR1 and CDR2: SGHTA and FQGTGA. V shed 4 bases and J 3 bases; nucleotides not matched to a gene: 2. The full variable domain, rest sourced from reference TRBV7-3 and TRBJ2-1, is GAGVSQTPSNKVTEKGKYVELRCDPISGHTALYWYRQSLGQGPEFLIYFQGTGAADDSGLPNDRFFAVRPEGSVSTLKIQRTERGDSAVYLCASSWDRGGYNEQFFGPGTRLTVL.

Only a few counts were recorded for this clonotype. This sequence joins TRBV7-9 and TRBJ2-7; maybe TRBD1 (5 bases). Germline V gene data show CDR1 as SEHNR and CDR2 as FQNEAQ (reference sequence). The CDR3 is 15 residues long. V was pared by 5 bases and J by 1 base, with 15 bases between. CDR3 residues: CASSEYRQLSYEQYF. DNA of the CDR3: TGTGCCAGCAGCGAATATAGACAGTTGTCCTACGAGCAGTACTTC.

Remarks on this clonotype: The junction departs from the called germline gene at one end, perhaps through a read error. The V gene is TRBV6-1, the J gene TRBJ2-3; D is possibly TRBD1 (5 bases). CDR1 is MNHNS and CDR2 is SASEGT in the germline V gene. The CDR3 runs 16 residues. The chain's CDR3 is CASSEAGAARTDTRYF. CDR3 bases: TGTGCCAGCAGTGAAGCAGGGGCAGCCCGCACAGATACGCGGTATTTT.

This clonotype was picked up a small number of times. The rearrangement links TRBV20-1 to TRBJ2-7; 9 nucleotides align to TRBD2. Germline V CDR1 and CDR2: DFQATT, SNEGSKA (reference sequence). This CDR3 is built from 15 residues. Unmatched junction bases numbered 11, after V lost 4 bases and J lost 4 bases. The CDR3 sequence: CSAKRTGTSPYEQYF. CDR3 DNA sequence: TGCAGTGCTAAAAGGACCGGGACTAGCCCATACGAGCAGTACTTC.

This chain uses TRBV28 with TRBJ2-1; D unresolved. This CDR3 comprises 12 residues. V dropped 5 bases and J dropped 9 bases, with 11 bases sitting between them. Germline V CDR1 and CDR2: MDHEN, SYDVKM. This chain's CDR3 is CASSPTIGEQFF. DNA for the CDR3: TGTGCCAGCAGTCCTACAATCGGTGAGCAGTTCTTC.

The genes are TRBV6-1 and TRBJ1-1; a possible D gene is TRBD1 (5 bases). The V end lost 5 bases, the J end lost 6 bases, and 13 bases lay between the germline ends. Germline V gene lookup returns CDR1 MNHNS and CDR2 SASEGT. The CDR3 is 13 residues long. DNA for the CDR3: TGTGCCAGCAGTCCATTGGGGGGGGCTGAAGCTTTCTTT. This gives the protein CASSPLGGAEAFF.

By proportion, this clonotype is large. V usage is TRBV5-1 and J usage is TRBJ1-1; TRBD1 is a possible D gene (5 bases). CDR1 is SGHRS, CDR2 YFSETQ, per germline. The CDR3 contains 12 residues. V was cut by 2 bases and J by 8 bases, with 10 bases left in between. The CDR3 coding sequence is TGCGCCAGCAGCTTTGACAGACAAGAAGCTTTCTTT. It specifies CASSFDRQEAFF.

A word on this clonotype: As the CDR3 is not closed by the conserved phenylalanine or tryptophan, this likely results from a read error. This chain connects TRBV6-1 to TRBJ1-2; 8 positions agree with TRBD1. CDR3 length: 15 residues. The J segment lost 4 bases and the V segment lost 5 bases, leaving 9 bases of the junction unmatched. Germline-derived CDR1 and CDR2 are MNHNS and SASEGT. DNA for the CDR3: TGTGCCAGCAGTCCCGAAGGACAGGGTGGCTATGGCTACACCCTC. Encoded protein: CASSPEGQGGYGYTL.

Worth noting for this clonotype: The junction shows a germline mismatch at one end, possibly a read error. J is TRBJ1-2 and V is TRBV4-3, with a weak D call TRBD1 (5 bases). The CDR3 consists of 13 residues. CDR1 LGHNA and CDR2 YSLEER come from the germline V gene. CDR3: CTSSQGEGYGYTF. In DNA, the CDR3 is TGCACCAGCAGCCAAGGGGAGGGATATGGCTACACCTTC.

The rearrangement links TRBV4-3 to TRBJ2-1, with TRBD1 as a possible D gene (7 bases). The ends were cut back, 3 bases at V and 5 bases at J, with 14 bases in the middle. Germline-derived CDR1 and CDR2 are LGHNA and YSLEER. This CDR3 spans 15 amino acids. The CDR3, as DNA: TGCGCCAGCAGCCAGGAGGGGGCCAGCCACAATGAGCAGTTCTTC. Its translation: CASSQEGASHNEQFF.

CDR3 loop: CSAGSGSSYEQYF. As DNA, the CDR3 is TGCAGTGCAGGTAGCGGGAGCTCCTACGAGCAGTACTTC. The chain is built from TRBV20-1 and TRBJ2-7; 9 bases fit TRBD2. Germline V gene sequence: CDR1 DFQATT, CDR2 SNEGSKA (reference sequence). This CDR3 has 13 amino acids. The V segment lost 6 bases and the J segment 0 bases; nucleotides outside the gene matches: 3.

The J gene is TRBJ1-6, the V gene TRBV4-1; D gene uncertain. There are 15 residues in the CDR3. With 2 bases removed from V and 7 bases from J, the gap between germline ends came to 12 bases. CDR1 MGHRA and CDR2 YSYEKL come from the germline V gene. CDR3 sequence: CASSQWVAENSPLHF. The CDR3 nucleotides read TGCGCCAGCAGCCAATGGGTAGCAGAGAATTCACCCCTCCACTTT.

This chain links TRBV20-1 with TRBJ1-2, with TRBD1 matching 7 bases. V was pared by 8 bases and J by 4 bases, with 4 bases of the junction left unmatched. The CDR3 runs 11 residues. Per the germline V gene, CDR1 is DFQATT and CDR2 is SNEGSKA (reference sequence). This CDR3 reads CSSGGSYGYTF. CDR3 DNA sequence: TGCAGTTCAGGGGGGAGCTATGGCTACACCTTC.

The chain links TRBV27 to TRBJ2-7; D not resolved. Germline assignment: CDR1 MNHEY and CDR2 SMNVEV (reference sequence). This CDR3 contains 14 residues. V lost 8 bases to trimming and J lost 3 bases, with 17 bases between them. The CDR3 DNA is TGTGCCAGCGCACTGGACGCAGCTTACTACGAGCAGTACTTC. Translating gives CASALDAAYYEQYF.

The V and J genes are TRBV6-1 and TRBJ1-1, with TRBD1 matching 8 bases. Losses at the gene ends were 7 bases for V and 3 bases for J; bases not matched to a gene: 7. The CDR3 extends over 14 amino acids. The germline gives CDR1 MNHNS, CDR2 SASEGT. CDR3 bases: TGTGCCAGCACCGGACAGGGTAAGGACACTGAAGCTTTCTTT. Its protein product is CASTGQGKDTEAFF.

V usage is TRBV6-5 and J usage is TRBJ2-7, with 7 bases fitting TRBD1. The CDR3 loop spans 14 amino acids. J gave up 4 bases and V 0 bases, and 3 bases lay outside the gene matches. The germline V gene has CDR1 MNHEY and CDR2 SVGAGI. DNA of the CDR3: TGTGCCAGCAGTTACTCCGGGACAGCATACGAGCAGTACTTC. This codes for CASSYSGTAYEQYF.